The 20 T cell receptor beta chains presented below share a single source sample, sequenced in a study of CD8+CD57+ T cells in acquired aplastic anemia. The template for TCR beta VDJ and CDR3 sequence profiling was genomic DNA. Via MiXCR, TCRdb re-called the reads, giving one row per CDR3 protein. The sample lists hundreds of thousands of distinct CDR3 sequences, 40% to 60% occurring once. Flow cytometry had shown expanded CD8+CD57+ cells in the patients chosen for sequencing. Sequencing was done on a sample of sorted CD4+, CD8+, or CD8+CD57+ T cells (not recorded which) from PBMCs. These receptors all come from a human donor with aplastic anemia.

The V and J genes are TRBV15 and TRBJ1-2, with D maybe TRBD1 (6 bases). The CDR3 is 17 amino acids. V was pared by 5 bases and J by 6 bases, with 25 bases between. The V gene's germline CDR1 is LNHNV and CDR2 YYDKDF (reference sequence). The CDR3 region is CATSQKDQGRRGHGYTF. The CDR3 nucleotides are TGTGCCACCAGCCAGAAGGATCAGGGGCGGAGAGGCCATGGCTACACCTTC. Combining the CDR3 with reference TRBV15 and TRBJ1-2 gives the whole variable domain DAMVIQNPRYQVTQFGKPVTLSCSQTLNHNVMYWYQQKSSQAPKLLFHYYDKDFNNEADTPDNFQSRRPNTSFCFLDIRSPGLGDTAMYLCATSQKDQGRRGHGYTFGSGTRLTVV.

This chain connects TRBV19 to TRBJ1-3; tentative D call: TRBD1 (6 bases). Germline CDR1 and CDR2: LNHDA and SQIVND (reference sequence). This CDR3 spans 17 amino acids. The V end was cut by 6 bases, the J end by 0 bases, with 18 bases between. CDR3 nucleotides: TGTGCCAGTAGCCAAGACCGGGACACTTTCTCTGGAAACACCATATATTTT. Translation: CASSQDRDTFSGNTIYF.

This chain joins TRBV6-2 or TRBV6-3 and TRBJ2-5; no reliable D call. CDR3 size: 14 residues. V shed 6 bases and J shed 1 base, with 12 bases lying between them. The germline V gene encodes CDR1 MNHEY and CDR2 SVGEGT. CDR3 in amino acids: CASRRGQFQETQYF. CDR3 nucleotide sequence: TGTGCCAGCAGGCGTGGGCAATTCCAAGAGACCCAGTACTTC.

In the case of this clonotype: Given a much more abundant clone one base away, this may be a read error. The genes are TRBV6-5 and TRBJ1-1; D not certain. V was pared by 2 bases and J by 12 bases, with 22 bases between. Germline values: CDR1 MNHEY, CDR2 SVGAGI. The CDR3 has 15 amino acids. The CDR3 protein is CASSYAGLGGIVTFF. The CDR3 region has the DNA TGTGCCAGCAGTTACGCTGGCCTCGGAGGAATTGTAACTTTCTTT.

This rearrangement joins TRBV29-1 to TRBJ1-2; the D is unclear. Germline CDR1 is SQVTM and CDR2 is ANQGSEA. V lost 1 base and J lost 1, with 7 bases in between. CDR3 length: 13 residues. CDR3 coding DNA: TGCAGCGTTGAAGCCCAGGTTAACTATGGCTACACCTTC. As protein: CSVEAQVNYGYTF.

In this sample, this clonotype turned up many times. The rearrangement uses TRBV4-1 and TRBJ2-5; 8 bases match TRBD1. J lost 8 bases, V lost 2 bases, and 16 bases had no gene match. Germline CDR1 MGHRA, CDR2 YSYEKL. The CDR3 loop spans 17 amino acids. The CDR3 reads CASSQSSTRDRQGTQYF. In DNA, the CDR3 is TGCGCCAGCAGCCAAAGTTCGACTCGGGACAGGCAAGGCACCCAGTACTTC.

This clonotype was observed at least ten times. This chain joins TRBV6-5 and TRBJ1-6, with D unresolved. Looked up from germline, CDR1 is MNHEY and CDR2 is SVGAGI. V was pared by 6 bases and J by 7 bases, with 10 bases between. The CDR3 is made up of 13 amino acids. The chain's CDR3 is CASSTEVNSPLHF. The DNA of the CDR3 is TGTGCCAGCAGCACCGAGGTGAATTCACCCCTCCACTTT.

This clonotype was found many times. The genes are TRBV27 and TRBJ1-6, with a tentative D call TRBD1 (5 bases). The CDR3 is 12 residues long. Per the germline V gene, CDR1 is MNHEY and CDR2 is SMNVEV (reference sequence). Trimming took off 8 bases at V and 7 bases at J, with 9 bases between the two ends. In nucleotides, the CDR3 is TGTGCCAGCCGGGACCGAAATTCACCCCTCCACTTT. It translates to CASRDRNSPLHF.

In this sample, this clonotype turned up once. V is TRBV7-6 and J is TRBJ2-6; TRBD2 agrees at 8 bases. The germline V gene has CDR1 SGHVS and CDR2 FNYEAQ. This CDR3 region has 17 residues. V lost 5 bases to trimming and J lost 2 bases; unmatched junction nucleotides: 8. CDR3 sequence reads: CASSRNRAGAGANVLTF. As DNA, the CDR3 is TGTGCCAGCAGCCGAAATCGAGCGGGGGCTGGGGCCAACGTCCTGACTTTC.

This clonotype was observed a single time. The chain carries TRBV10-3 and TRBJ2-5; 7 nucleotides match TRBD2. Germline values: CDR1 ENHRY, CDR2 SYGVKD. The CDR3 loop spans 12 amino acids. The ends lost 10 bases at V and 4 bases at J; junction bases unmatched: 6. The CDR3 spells CATGGGVETQYF. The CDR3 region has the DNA TGTGCCACCGGGGGAGGGGTAGAGACCCAGTACTTC.

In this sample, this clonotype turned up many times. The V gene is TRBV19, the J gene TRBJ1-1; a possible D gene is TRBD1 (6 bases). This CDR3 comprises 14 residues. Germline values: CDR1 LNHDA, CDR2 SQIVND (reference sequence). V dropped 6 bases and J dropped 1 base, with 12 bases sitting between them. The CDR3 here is CASSLQGWNTEAFF. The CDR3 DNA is TGTGCCAGTAGCCTACAGGGATGGAACACTGAAGCTTTCTTT.

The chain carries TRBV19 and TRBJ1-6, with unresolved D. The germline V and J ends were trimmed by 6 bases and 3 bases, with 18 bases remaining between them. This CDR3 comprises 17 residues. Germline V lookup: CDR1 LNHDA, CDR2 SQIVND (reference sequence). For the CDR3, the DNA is TGTGCCAGTAGGCTCGAAGGTGGGGAGGACTATAATTCACCCCTCCACTTT. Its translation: CASRLEGGEDYNSPLHF.

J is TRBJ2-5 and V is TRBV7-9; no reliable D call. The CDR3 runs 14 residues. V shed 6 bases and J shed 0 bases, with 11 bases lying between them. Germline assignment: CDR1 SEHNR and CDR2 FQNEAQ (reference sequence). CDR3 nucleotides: TGTGCCAGCAGTTTCTCGGAGAACCAAGAGACCCAGTACTTC. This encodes CASSFSENQETQYF.

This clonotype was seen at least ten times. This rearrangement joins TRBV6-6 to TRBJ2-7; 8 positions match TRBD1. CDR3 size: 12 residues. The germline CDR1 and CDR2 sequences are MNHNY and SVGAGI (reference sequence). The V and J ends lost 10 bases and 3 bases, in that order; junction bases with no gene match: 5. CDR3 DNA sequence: TGTGCCACTACCGGACAGGGCTACGAGCAGTACTTC. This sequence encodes CATTGQGYEQYF.

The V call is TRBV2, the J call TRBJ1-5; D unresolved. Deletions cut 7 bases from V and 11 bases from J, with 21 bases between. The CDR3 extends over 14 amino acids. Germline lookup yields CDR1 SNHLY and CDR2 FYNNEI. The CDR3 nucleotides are TGTGCCAGCACATCGGACGGTACCCAAGAGACCCAGCATTTT. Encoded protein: CASTSDGTQETQHF. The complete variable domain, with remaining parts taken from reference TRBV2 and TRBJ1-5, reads EPEVTQTPSHQVTQMGQEVILRCVPISNHLYFYWYRQILGQKVEFLVSFYNNEISEKSEIFDDQFSVERPDGSNFTLKIRSTKLEDSAMYFCASTSDGTQETQHFGDGTRLSIL.

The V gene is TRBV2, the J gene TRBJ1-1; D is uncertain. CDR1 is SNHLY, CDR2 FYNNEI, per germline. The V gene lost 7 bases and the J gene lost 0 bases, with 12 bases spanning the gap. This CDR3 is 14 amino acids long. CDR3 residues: CASTEEGLNTEAFF. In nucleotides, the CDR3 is TGTGCCAGCACAGAAGAAGGCCTGAACACTGAAGCTTTCTTT.

CDR3 sequence reads: CASSLAYLGHTEAFF. CDR3 nucleotides: TGTGCCAGCAGCTTAGCCTATCTCGGACACACTGAAGCTTTCTTT. The chain carries TRBV11-2 and TRBJ1-1; no clear D. The ends were cut back, 1 base at V and 3 bases at J, with 12 bases in the middle. This CDR3 contains 15 residues. Germline CDR1 is SGHAT and CDR2 is FQNNGV.

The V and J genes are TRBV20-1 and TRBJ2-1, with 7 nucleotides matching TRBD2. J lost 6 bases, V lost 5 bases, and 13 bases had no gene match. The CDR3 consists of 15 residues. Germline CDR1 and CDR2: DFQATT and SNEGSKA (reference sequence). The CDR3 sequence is CSALQGTTEGNEQFF. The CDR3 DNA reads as TGCAGTGCTCTTCAAGGGACTACCGAGGGCAATGAGCAGTTCTTC.

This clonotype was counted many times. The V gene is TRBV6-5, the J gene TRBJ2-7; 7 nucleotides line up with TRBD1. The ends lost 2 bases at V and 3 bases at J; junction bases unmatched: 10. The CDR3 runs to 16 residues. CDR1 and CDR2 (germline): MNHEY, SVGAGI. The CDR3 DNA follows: TGTGCCAGCAGTTACCACTTTGATCGACAGGGCTACGAGCAGTACTTC. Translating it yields CASSYHFDRQGYEQYF.

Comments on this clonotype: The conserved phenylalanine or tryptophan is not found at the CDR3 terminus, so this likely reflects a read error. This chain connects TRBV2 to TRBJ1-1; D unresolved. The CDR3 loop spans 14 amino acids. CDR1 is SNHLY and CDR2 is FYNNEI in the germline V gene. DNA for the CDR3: TGTGCCAGCAGTCCGGAACTCCAGAACGCTGAAGCTTTCCTT. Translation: CASSPELQNAEAFL.